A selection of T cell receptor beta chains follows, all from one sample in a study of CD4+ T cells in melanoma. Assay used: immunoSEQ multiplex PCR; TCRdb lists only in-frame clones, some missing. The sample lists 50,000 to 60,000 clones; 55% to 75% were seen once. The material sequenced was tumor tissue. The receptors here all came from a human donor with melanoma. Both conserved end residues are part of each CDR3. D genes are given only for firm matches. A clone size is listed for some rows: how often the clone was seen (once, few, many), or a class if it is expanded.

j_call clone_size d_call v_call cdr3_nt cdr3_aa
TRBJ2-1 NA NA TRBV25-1 TGTGCCAGCAGTGACTCGGGGCTGGGGGACAATGAGCAGTTCTTC CASSDSGLGDNEQFF
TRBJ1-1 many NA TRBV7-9 TGTGCCAGCAGCCAAGTTCCAGGGAACACTGAAGCTTTCTTT CASSQVPGNTEAFF
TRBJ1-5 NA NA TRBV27 TGTGCCAGCAGTTTATGGGCAGGGCGTAATCAGCCCCAGCATTTT CASSLWAGRNQPQHF
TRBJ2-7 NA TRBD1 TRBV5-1 TGCGCCAGCAGCGCACAGGGGCCTCCCTACGAGCAGTACTTC CASSAQGPPYEQYF
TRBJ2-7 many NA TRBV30 TGTGCCTGGGTGGGACAAGGGTCCTACGAGCAGTACTTC CAWVGQGSYEQYF
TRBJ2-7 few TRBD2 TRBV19 TGTGCCAGTAGTATCGGGAGGCGCGGGTCCTACGAGCAGTACTTC CASSIGRRGSYEQYF
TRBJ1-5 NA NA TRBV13 TGTGCCAGCGGATCTAGGGGGGCTCAGCCCCAGCATTTT CASGSRGAQPQHF
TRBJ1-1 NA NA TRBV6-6 TGTGCCAGCAGCCCCGACCGGTACACTGAAGCTTTCTTT CASSPDRYTEAFF
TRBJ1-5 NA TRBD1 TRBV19 TGTGCCAGTAGTACGCGACAGGGCCGTCCGAGCAATCAGCCCCAGCATTTT CASSTRQGRPSNQPQHF
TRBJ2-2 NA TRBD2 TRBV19 TGTGCCAGTAGTATGACTAGCGGGGACCGGGGGGAGCTGTTTTTT CASSMTSGDRGELFF
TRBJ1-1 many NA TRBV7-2 TGTGCCAGCAGCGCCCGGGGGAACACTGAAGCTTTCTTT CASSARGNTEAFF
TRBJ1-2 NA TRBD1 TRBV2 TGTGCCAGCAGTGAATGGGACAGCCGTGCTGGATATGGCTACACCTTC CASSEWDSRAGYGYTF
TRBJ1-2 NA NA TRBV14 TGTGCCAGCAGCCTGGGACGGTTTGCTGGCTACACCTTC CASSLGRFAGYTF
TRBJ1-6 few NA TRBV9 TGTGCCAGCAGCGTAGGGGCCGGGAACAATTCACCCCTCCACTTT CASSVGAGNNSPLHF
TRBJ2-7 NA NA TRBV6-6 TGTGCCAGCAGTTCCCTGGGTGAGAGGGACGAGCAGTACTTC CASSSLGERDEQYF
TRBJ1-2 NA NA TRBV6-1 TGTGCCAGCAGTGAAATTAGGGGTTATGGCTACACCTTC CASSEIRGYGYTF
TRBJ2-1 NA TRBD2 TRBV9 TGTGCCAGCAGCCTTTCTCTAGCGGGGGGGCGTAATGAGCAGTTCTTC CASSLSLAGGRNEQFF
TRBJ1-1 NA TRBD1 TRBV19 TGTGCCAGCAGACCCGGGACAGGGGTCTCTGAAGCTTTCTTT CASRPGTGVSEAFF
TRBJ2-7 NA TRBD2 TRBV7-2 TGTGCCAGCAGCCCCACTAGCGGGGGTGGGGCGCCCGAGCAGTACTTC CASSPTSGGGAPEQYF
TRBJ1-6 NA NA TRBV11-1 TGTGCCAGCAGCTTAGTTTATAATTCACCCCTCCACTTT CASSLVYNSPLHF
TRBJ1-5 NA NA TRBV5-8 TGTGCCAGCAGCCCAAATCAGCCCCAGCATTTT CASSPNQPQHF
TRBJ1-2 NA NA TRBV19 TGTGCCAGTAGCTGGCAGGGAAGTGGCTACACCTTC CASSWQGSGYTF
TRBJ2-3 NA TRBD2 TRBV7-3 TGTGCCAGCAGCTTGGGACTACAGCATACGCAGTATTTT CASSLGLQHTQYF
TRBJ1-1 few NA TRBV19 TGTGCCAGGAGACGGACGTACTTCTTT CARRRTYFF
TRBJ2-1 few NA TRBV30 TGTGCCTGGAGTTCTACCCCGAGTGAGCAGTTCTTC CAWSSTPSEQFF
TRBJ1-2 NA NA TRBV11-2 TGTGCCAGCAGCTCATTGCTACAGGGAACTAACTATGGCTACACCTTC CASSSLLQGTNYGYTF
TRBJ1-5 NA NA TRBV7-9 TGTGCCAGCAGCTCAAACCGGGACGGGGACAATCAGCCCCAGCATTTT CASSSNRDGDNQPQHF
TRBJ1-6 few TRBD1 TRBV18 TGTGCCAGCTCACTGATGTTAGGGGACAGGGGAAATTCACCCCTCCACTTT CASSLMLGDRGNSPLHF
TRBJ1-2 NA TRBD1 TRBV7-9 TGTGCCAGCAGCGGGACAGGGGACTATGGCTACACCTTC CASSGTGDYGYTF
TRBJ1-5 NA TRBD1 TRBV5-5 TGTGCCAGCAGCCGCGACAGGGTGAGTGGTCAGCCCCAGCATTTT CASSRDRVSGQPQHF
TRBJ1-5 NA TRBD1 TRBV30 TGTGCCTGGAGTGGACAGGGTTATCAGCCCCAGCATTTT CAWSGQGYQPQHF
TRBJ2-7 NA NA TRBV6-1 TGTGCCAGCCACCTGGATGGGGGGCGCTACGAGCAGTACTTC CASHLDGGRYEQYF
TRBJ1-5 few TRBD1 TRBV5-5 TGTGCCAGCAGCCAGACAGGGGCTGGGCGGCCCCAGCATTTT CASSQTGAGRPQHF
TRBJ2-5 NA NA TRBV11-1 TGTGCCAGCAGCTTGACAGAGGGAGAGACCCAGTACTTC CASSLTEGETQYF
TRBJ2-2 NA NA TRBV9 TGTGCCAGCAGCGTCAGTGGGGTGGGTGCGGACAAGAACACCGGGGAGCTGTTTTTT CASSVSGVGADKNTGELFF
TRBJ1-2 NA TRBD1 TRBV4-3 TGCGCCAGCAGCCAAGAACAGGGGGCTTTCTATGGCTACACCTTC CASSQEQGAFYGYTF
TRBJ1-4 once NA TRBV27 TGTGCCAGCAGTTTTAGGGACATCTCCGGTAATGAAAAACTGTTTTTT CASSFRDISGNEKLFF
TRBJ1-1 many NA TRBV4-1 TGCGCCAGCAGCCAAGATGTGACCAAGGTGAACACTGAAGCTTTCTTT CASSQDVTKVNTEAFF
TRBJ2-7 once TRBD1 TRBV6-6 TGTGCCAGCAGCGCCGGGACAGGGAGCTACGAGCAGTACTTC CASSAGTGSYEQYF
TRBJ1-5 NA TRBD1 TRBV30 TGTGCCTGGAGTGTGGGCGGGACAGGGGAGGTTGTCGGTCAGCCCCAGCATTTT CAWSVGGTGEVVGQPQHF
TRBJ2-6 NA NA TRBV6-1 TGTGCCAGCAGTGAATTTTGGGTTTTGACTGGGGCCAACGTCCTGACTTTC CASSEFWVLTGANVLTF
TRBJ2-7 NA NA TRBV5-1 TGCGCCAGCAGCTTGGGGGATGACTCCTACGAGCAGTACTTC CASSLGDDSYEQYF
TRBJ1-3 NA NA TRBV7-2 TGTGCCAGCAGCTTACCGGAGATAAGCTCTGGAAACACCATATATTTT CASSLPEISSGNTIYF
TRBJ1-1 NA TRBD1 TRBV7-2 TGTGCCAGCAGCCAGACAGGGGCCAATGAAGCTTTCTTT CASSQTGANEAFF